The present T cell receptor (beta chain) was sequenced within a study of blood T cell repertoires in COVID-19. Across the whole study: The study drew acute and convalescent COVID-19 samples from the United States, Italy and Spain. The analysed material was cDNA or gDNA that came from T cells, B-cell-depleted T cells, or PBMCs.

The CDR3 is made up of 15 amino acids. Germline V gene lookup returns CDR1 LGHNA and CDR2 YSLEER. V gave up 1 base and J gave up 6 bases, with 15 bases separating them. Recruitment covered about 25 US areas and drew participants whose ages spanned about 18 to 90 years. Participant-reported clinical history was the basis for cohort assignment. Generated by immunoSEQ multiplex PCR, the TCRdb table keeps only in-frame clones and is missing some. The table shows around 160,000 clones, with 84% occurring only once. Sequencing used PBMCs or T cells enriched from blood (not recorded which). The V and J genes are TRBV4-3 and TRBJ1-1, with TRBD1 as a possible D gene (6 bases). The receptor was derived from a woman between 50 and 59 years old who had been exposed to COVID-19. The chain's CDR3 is CASSQGPTGIPEAFF. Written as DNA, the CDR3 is TGCGCCAGCAGCCAAGGCCCAACAGGGATCCCTGAAGCTTTCTTT.